This is a list of T cell receptor beta chains from one sample in a study of OX40 agonist ivuxolimab in advanced cancers. Clones were read by immunoSEQ multiplex PCR, and TCRdb kept only the in-frame ones, dropping some. Of about 69,000 clones listed, about 89% were seen once; the top ten hold about 0.29%. The specimen comprised CD4+ or CD8+ T cells sorted from blood, sampled in a trial of the OX40 agonist ivuxolimab. These receptor sequences come from an adult with an advanced solid tumor such as melanoma, head and neck, liver or kidney cancer. The CDR3 runs from the conserved cysteine through the conserved F or W. D genes are given only for firm matches. Size tells how often a clone was seen (once, few, many) or the class of an expanded clone, and some rows leave it out.

clone_size j_call cdr3_length v_call d_call cdr3_nt cdr3_aa
- TRBJ2-2 15 TRBV7-9 TRBD2 TGTGCCAGCAGCTTGGGGGGAGGGCCGACCGGGGAGCTGTTTTTT CASSLGGGPTGELFF
few TRBJ2-1 15 TRBV5-1 TRBD2 TGCGCCAGCGCCTCGGGGACTAGCGGGAGGAATGAGCAGTTCTTC CASASGTSGRNEQFF
- TRBJ2-1 15 TRBV9 - TGTGCCAGCAGCGTATACGGGAGCTCCTACAATGAGCAGTTCTTC CASSVYGSSYNEQFF
- TRBJ1-5 15 TRBV6-5 TRBD1 TGTGCCAGCAGTGCCGGACAGGAATGGAATCAGCCCCAGCATTTT CASSAGQEWNQPQHF
- TRBJ2-2 17 TRBV19 TRBD2 TGTGCCAGTAGCAATCCGGGACTAGCGGGTTATACCGGGGAGCTGTTTTTT CASSNPGLAGYTGELFF
- TRBJ2-7 17 TRBV28 - TGTGCCAGCAGTTCACCCTCCTCTTATTGGGTTTCCTACGAGCAGTACTTC CASSSPSSYWVSYEQYF
few TRBJ2-3 15 TRBV9 TRBD2 TGTGCCAGCAGCGTATCGGCGGGAGGCACAGATACGCAGTATTTT CASSVSAGGTDTQYF
- TRBJ2-4 14 TRBV19 TRBD1 TGTGCCAGTAGCATGGGACAGAGAAAAAACATTCAGTACTTC CASSMGQRKNIQYF
few TRBJ1-4 15 TRBV5-8 - TGTGCCAGCACCCTACCTGACGGGGCGCGAGAAAAACTGTTTTTT CASTLPDGAREKLFF
- TRBJ2-3 16 TRBV5-1 - TGCGCCAGCAGCTTGGAGGGGACTGGAAGGTTAGATACGCAGTATTTT CASSLEGTGRLDTQYF